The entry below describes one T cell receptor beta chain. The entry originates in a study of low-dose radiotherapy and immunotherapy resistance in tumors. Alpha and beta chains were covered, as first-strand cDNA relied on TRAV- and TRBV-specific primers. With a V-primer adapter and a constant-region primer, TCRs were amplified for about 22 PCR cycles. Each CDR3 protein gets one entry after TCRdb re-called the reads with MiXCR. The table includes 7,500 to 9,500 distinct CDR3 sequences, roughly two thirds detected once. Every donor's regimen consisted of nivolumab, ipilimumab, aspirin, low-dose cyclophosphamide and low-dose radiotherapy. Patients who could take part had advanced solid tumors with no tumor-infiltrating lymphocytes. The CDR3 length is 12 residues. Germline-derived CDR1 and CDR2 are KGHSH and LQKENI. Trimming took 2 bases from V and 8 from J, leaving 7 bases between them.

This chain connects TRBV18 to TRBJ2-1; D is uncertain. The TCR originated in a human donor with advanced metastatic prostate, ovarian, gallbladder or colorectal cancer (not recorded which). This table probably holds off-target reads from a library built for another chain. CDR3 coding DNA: TGTGCCAGCTCACCATTGGGCGATGAGCAGTTCTTC. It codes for CASSPLGDEQFF. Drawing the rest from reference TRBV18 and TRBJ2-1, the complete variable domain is NAGVMQNPRHLVRRRGQEARLRCSPMKGHSHVYWYRQLPEEGLKFMVYLQKENIIDESGMPKERFSAEFPKEGPSILRIQQVVRGDSAAYFCASSPLGDEQFFGPGTRLTVL.